The 11 T cell receptor beta chains presented below share a single source sample, sequenced in a study of T cell repertoires in cytomegalovirus infection. MiXCR, run by TCRdb on the reads, gives a single entry per CDR3 protein. The data show 450,000 to 600,000 distinct CDR3 sequences, around 11% seen once. Input material: PBMCs. These receptors were collected from a human donor in good health (CMV status not recorded). Some clones in this sample may be carry-over from other donors' samples.

The chain uses TRBV18 and TRBJ2-1; TRBD2 agrees at 13 bases. This CDR3 has 21 residues. The germline CDR1 and CDR2 sequences are KGHSH and LQKENI. The V segment lost 0 bases and the J segment 6 bases; nucleotides outside the gene matches: 17. The CDR3 DNA sequence: TGTGCCAGCTCACCACCGATAGGGACAGGGGGACTAGCGGGAAATTCCAATGAGCAGTTCTTC. It specifies CASSPPIGTGGLAGNSNEQFF.

About this clonotype: This may stem from a read error, because a much larger clone lies one nucleotide away. The chain recombines TRBV12-5 with TRBJ1-2; a possible D gene is TRBD1 (6 bases). The germline V gene has CDR1 LGHNT and CDR2 FRNRAP. The CDR3 contains 13 residues. CDR3 amino acids: CARGLGGQNGYTF. DNA of the CDR3: TGTGCTAGAGGTTTGGGGGGCCAGAATGGCTACACCTTC.

The chain has TRBV7-6 and TRBJ2-1, with a weak D call TRBD2 (7 bases). Trimming shortened V by 5 bases and J by 2 bases, and 13 bases separated the two germline ends. This CDR3 contains 15 residues. CDR1 and CDR2 from the germline V gene are SGHVS and FNYEAQ. In DNA form, the CDR3 reads TGTGCCAGCAGCGGGGGGGCGGGACCCTACAATGAGCAGTTCTTC. Residues: CASSGGAGPYNEQFF.

This clonotype was counted ten times or more. V gene TRBV28 combines with J gene TRBJ2-7; D tentatively reads TRBD1 or TRBD2 (5 bases each). CDR1 and CDR2 (germline): MDHEN, SYDVKM. This CDR3 comprises 14 residues. The V end was cut by 4 bases, the J end by 2 bases, with 12 bases between. The CDR3 DNA sequence: TGTGCCAGCAGTTCGGGGCAGACCCCCTACGAGCAGTACTTC. This translates into CASSSGQTPYEQYF.

At least ten counts were recorded for this clonotype. This chain joins TRBV12-3 or TRBV12-4 and TRBJ2-2; 13 bases agree with TRBD2. The length of the CDR3 is 19 residues. J lost 1 base, V lost 7 bases, and 12 bases had no gene match. In DNA, the CDR3 is TGTGCCAGCACTCTAAGGGGACTAGCGGGGCGGCGGAACACCGGGGAGCTGTTTTTT. Protein: CASTLRGLAGRRNTGELFF.

This clonotype was found many times. V and J are TRBV5-1 and TRBJ2-7, with D possibly TRBD1 on 7 matching bases. The CDR3 is 14 amino acids. Germline CDR1 and CDR2: SGHRS and YFSETQ. V was cut by 2 bases and J by 6 bases, with 15 bases left in between. The CDR3 sequence is CASSFDRDSLEQYF. The CDR3 region has the DNA TGCGCCAGCAGCTTCGACAGGGACTCCCTCGAGCAGTACTTC.

This clonotype has ten or more counts. The chain has TRBV14 and TRBJ2-7; D call uncertain. The germline V and J ends were trimmed by 1 base and 3 bases, with 13 bases remaining between them. The CDR3 is 15 amino acids. CDR1 and CDR2 (germline): SGHDN, FVKESK. The chain's CDR3 is CASSQGDPGFYEQYF. In DNA form, the CDR3 reads TGTGCCAGCAGCCAAGGAGACCCTGGCTTCTACGAGCAGTACTTC.

This clonotype came up a few times. This chain links TRBV29-1 with TRBJ1-2; D perhaps matches TRBD1 (6 bases). The CDR3 has 11 residues. Trimming shortened V by 6 bases and J by 2 bases, and 7 bases separated the two germline ends. Germline V gives CDR1 SQVTM, CDR2 ANQGSEA. In DNA form, the CDR3 reads TGCAGCGTCGGACAGAACTATGGCTACACCTTC. It translates to CSVGQNYGYTF. The complete variable domain, with remaining parts taken from reference TRBV29-1 and TRBJ1-2, reads SAVISQKPSRDICQRGTSLTIQCQVDSQVTMMFWYRQQPGQSLTLIATANQGSEATYESGFVIDKFPISRPNLTFSTLTVSNMSPEDSSIYLCSVGQNYGYTFGSGTRLTVV.

The chain links TRBV24-1 to TRBJ2-1; D is uncertain. The CDR3 contains 13 residues. V shed 5 bases and J shed 9 bases, with 13 bases lying between them. Per the germline V gene, CDR1 is KGHDR and CDR2 is SFDVKD. CDR3 region: CATSGLVGGEQFF. In DNA form, the CDR3 reads TGTGCCACCAGTGGTCTAGTTGGCGGTGAGCAGTTCTTC.

This clonotype was detected ten times or more. The chain joins TRBV6-5 to TRBJ1-1; D remains unclear. This CDR3 has 13 residues. Per germline, CDR1 MNHEY and CDR2 SVGAGI. Trimming removed 6 bases from V and 6 bases from J, with 14 bases in between. CDR3 sequence reads: CASRANQVPEAFF. In DNA form, the CDR3 reads TGTGCCAGCAGAGCCAATCAGGTTCCTGAAGCTTTCTTT.

This clonotype was picked up many times. The chain combines TRBV11-2 with TRBJ1-6; unclear D gene. Germline CDR1 SGHAT, CDR2 FQNNGV. This CDR3 is built from 15 residues. Trimming shortened V by 0 bases and J by 10 bases, and 13 bases separated the two germline ends. CDR3 region: CASSLDRSAGSPLHF. CDR3 sequence (DNA): TGTGCCAGCAGCTTAGATCGGAGCGCGGGATCACCCCTCCACTTT. Supplemented by reference TRBV11-2 and TRBJ1-6, the full variable domain reads EAGVAQSPRYKIIEKRQSVAFWCNPISGHATLYWYQQILGQGPKLLIQFQNNGVVDDSQLPKDRFSAERLKGVDSTLKIQPAKLEDSAVYLCASSLDRSAGSPLHFGNGTRLTVT.